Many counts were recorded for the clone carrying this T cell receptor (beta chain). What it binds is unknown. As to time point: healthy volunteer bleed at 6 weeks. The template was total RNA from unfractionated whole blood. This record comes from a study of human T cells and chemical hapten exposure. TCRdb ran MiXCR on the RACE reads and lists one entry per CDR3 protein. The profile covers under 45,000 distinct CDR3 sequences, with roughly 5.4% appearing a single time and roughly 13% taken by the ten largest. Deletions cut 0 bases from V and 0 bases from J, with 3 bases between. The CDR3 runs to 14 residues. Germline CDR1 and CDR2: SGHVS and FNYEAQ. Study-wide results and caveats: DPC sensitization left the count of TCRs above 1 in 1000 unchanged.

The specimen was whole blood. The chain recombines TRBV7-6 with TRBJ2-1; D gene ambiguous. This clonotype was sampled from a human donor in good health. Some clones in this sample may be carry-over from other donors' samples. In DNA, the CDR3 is TGTGCCAGCAGCTTAGCGGTCTCCTACAATGAGCAGTTCTTC. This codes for CASSLAVSYNEQFF.